The 15 T cell receptor beta chains below were found in one sample sequenced in a study of OX40 agonist ivuxolimab in advanced cancers. The table came from immunoSEQ multiplex PCR; TCRdb's copy has only in-frame clones and leaves some out. The table shows 60,000 to 75,000 clones, with roughly 87% occurring only once. The source was CD4+ or CD8+ T cells sorted from blood, collected in a trial of the OX40 agonist ivuxolimab. The source of these receptors is an adult with an advanced solid tumor such as melanoma, head and neck, liver or kidney cancer.

The chain links TRBV7-9 to TRBJ2-1; 7 bases align to TRBD2. The J segment lost 3 bases and the V segment lost 5 bases, leaving 10 bases of the junction unmatched. Germline assignment: CDR1 SEHNR and CDR2 FQNEAQ (reference sequence). This CDR3 is 16 amino acids long. The DNA for the CDR3 is TGTGCCAGCAGCCCCCTGAGGACTAGTGGCTACAATGAGCAGTTCTTC. The encoded protein is CASSPLRTSGYNEQFF.

This chain connects TRBV5-1 to TRBJ2-7, with TRBD1 matching 11 bases. Germline CDR1 reads SGHRS; CDR2 reads YFSETQ. The CDR3 totals 15 residues. V shed 3 bases, J shed 2 bases, and the junction held 4 bases outside the gene matches. In nucleotides, the CDR3 is TGCGCCAGCAGCTCGGGGACAGGGGGGACCTACGAGCAGTACTTC. Translating it yields CASSSGTGGTYEQYF. The whole variable domain, remainder taken from reference TRBV5-1 and TRBJ2-7, is KAGVTQTPRYLIKTRGQQVTLSCSPISGHRSVSWYQQTPGQGLQFLFEYFSETQRNKGNFPGRFSGRQFSNSRSEMNVSTLELGDSALYLCASSSGTGGTYEQYFGPGTRLTVT.

The chain has TRBV13 and TRBJ2-3; D uncertain. This CDR3 contains 15 residues. V lost 1 base, J lost 0 bases, and 8 bases lay in between. Germline lookup yields CDR1 PRHDT and CDR2 FYEKMQ (reference sequence). DNA of the CDR3: TGTGCCAGCAGCTTAGAGGCAGCTAGCACAGATACGCAGTATTTT. Amino acid sequence: CASSLEAASTDTQYF. Combining the CDR3 with reference TRBV13 and TRBJ2-3 gives the whole variable domain AAGVIQSPRHLIKEKRETATLKCYPIPRHDTVYWYQQGPGQDPQFLISFYEKMQSDKGSIPDRFSAQQFSDYHSELNMSSLELGDSALYFCASSLEAASTDTQYFGPGTRLTVL.

The rearrangement uses TRBV7-8 and TRBJ1-3; the D is unclear. Germline loops: CDR1 SGHVS, CDR2 FQNEAQ. This CDR3 contains 15 residues. Trimming removed 1 base at V and 3 bases at J, with 10 bases between. The CDR3 sequence is CASSLGPSGGNTIYF. CDR3 sequence (DNA): TGTGCCAGCAGCTTAGGCCCCAGCGGTGGAAACACCATATATTTT.

The V gene is TRBV5-6, the J gene TRBJ2-1; unclear D gene. Germline CDR1 reads SGHDT; CDR2 reads YYEEEE. V was trimmed by 1 base and J by 4 bases, leaving 6 bases between them. There are 13 residues in the CDR3. This CDR3 is CASSLLLYNEQFF. DNA of the CDR3: TGTGCCAGCAGCTTGTTGCTTTACAATGAGCAGTTCTTC.

This clone occurred once. This chain connects TRBV5-4 to TRBJ2-3, with no clear D. The CDR3 runs to 14 residues. Per the germline V gene, CDR1 is SGHNT and CDR2 is YYREEE (reference sequence). The V gene lost 2 bases and the J gene lost 0 bases, with 7 bases spanning the gap. CDR3 bases: TGTGCCAGCAGCTTCGATAGAAGCACAGATACGCAGTATTTT. Protein sequence: CASSFDRSTDTQYF.

The rearrangement uses TRBV9 and TRBJ2-2; D possibly matches TRBD1 or TRBD2 (6 bases each). CDR1 is SGDLS and CDR2 is YYNGEE in the germline V gene. Trimming left V 6 bases short and J 3 bases short, with 15 bases between. The CDR3 totals 15 residues. The CDR3 is CASTGGLADTGELFF. In DNA form, the CDR3 reads TGTGCCAGCACCGGGGGCTTAGCGGACACCGGGGAGCTGTTTTTT.

This clone was found a few times. The genes are TRBV18 and TRBJ1-5; D unclear. There are 11 residues in the CDR3. V dropped 6 bases and J dropped 10 bases, with 10 bases sitting between them. Germline values: CDR1 KGHSH, CDR2 LQKENI. The CDR3 bases are TGTGCCAGCTCTCAGGCCTATCCCCAGCATTTT. Translation: CASSQAYPQHF.

The J gene is TRBJ2-5, the V gene TRBV7-9; a possible D gene is TRBD2 (5 bases). The DNA end favors TRBJ2-7, so the J call may be wrong. The CDR3 sequence is 13 residues long. Germline V CDR1 and CDR2: SEHNR, FQNEAQ (reference sequence). The CDR3 DNA sequence: TGTGCCAGCAGCTTAGTGCTAGCTAGCGAGCAGTACTTC. This gives the protein CASSLVLASEQYF.

J is TRBJ1-2 and V is TRBV18, with a weak D call TRBD1 (5 bases). Germline-derived CDR1 and CDR2 are KGHSH and LQKENI. CDR3 length: 14 amino acids. V dropped 2 bases and J dropped 7 bases, with 14 bases sitting between them. CDR3 sequence (DNA): TGTGCCAGCTCACCAGTGGGGGTTGGAGTTGGCTACACCTTC. Translation gives CASSPVGVGVGYTF. Filled out from reference TRBV18 and TRBJ1-2, the complete variable domain reads NAGVMQNPRHLVRRRGQEARLRCSPMKGHSHVYWYRQLPEEGLKFMVYLQKENIIDESGMPKERFSAEFPKEGPSILRIQQVVRGDSAAYFCASSPVGVGVGYTFGSGTRLTVV.

The chain's CDR3 is CASSFQGMDIQYF. The CDR3 DNA reads TGTGCCAGCAGCTTCCAAGGGATGGACATTCAGTACTTC. The chain has TRBV7-3 and TRBJ2-4; D ambiguous. Trimming took 3 bases from V and 8 from J, leaving 11 bases between them. Germline V lookup: CDR1 SGHTA, CDR2 FQGTGA. The CDR3 sequence is 13 residues long.

The gene calls are TRBV6-1 and TRBJ1-5, with 7 bases that match TRBD1. The CDR3 covers 17 residues. Germline assignment: CDR1 MNHNS and CDR2 SASEGT. The trim removed 2 bases at V and 7 bases at J, leaving 14 bases unmatched. CDR3 loop: CASSERAFDRVGQPQHF. DNA of the CDR3: TGTGCCAGCAGTGAACGAGCTTTTGACAGGGTGGGCCAGCCCCAGCATTTT.

V is TRBV10-1 and J is TRBJ1-4; the D gene is possibly TRBD1 (6 bases). V lost 8 bases and J lost 7, with 17 bases in between. Germline CDR1 reads WNHNN; CDR2 reads SYGVQD (reference sequence). The CDR3 length is 14 residues. The chain's CDR3 is CASSPPGQPEKLFF. The DNA for the CDR3 is TGCGCCAGCTCGCCTCCGGGACAACCTGAAAAACTGTTTTTT.

The chain uses TRBV10-3 and TRBJ2-3, with TRBD2 identical over 9 bases. The CDR3 is 16 residues long. After removal of 6 bases from V and 0 bases from J, the junction contained 7 bases not matched to a gene. From germline, CDR1 is ENHRY and CDR2 SYGVKD. CDR3 sequence reads: CAIRALAGTSTDTQYF. The DNA for the CDR3 is TGTGCCATCAGGGCCCTAGCGGGGACGAGCACAGATACGCAGTATTTT.

The chain is built from TRBV10-1 and TRBJ1-5, with no clear D. CDR1 and CDR2 from the germline V gene are WNHNN and SYGVQD (reference sequence). The CDR3 contains 17 residues. The V gene lost 6 bases and the J gene lost 1 base, with 19 bases spanning the gap. CDR3 bases: TGCGCCAGCAGCCGAGCCCCCGGGTGGACGAGCAATCAGCCCCAGCATTTT. Translating gives CASSRAPGWTSNQPQHF.